Listed here are 19 T cell receptor beta chains from one sample, sequenced in a study of T cells after yellow fever vaccination. TCRdb passed the 5' RACE reads through MiXCR, listing each CDR3 protein once. The sample has roughly 500,000 distinct CDR3 sequences, about 19% seen once. Here the sequenced sample was PBMCs, taken 15 days after the yellow fever booster vaccination. The receptors here all came from a young man who received the YFV17D yellow fever vaccine.

The rearrangement joins TRBV20-1 to TRBJ2-5, with 9 nucleotides matching TRBD1. V lost 5 bases to trimming and J lost 4 bases; unmatched junction nucleotides: 5. CDR3 size: 13 residues. CDR1 and CDR2 (germline): DFQATT, SNEGSKA (reference sequence). The CDR3 loop is CSAQTGGGETQYF. CDR3 bases: TGCAGTGCTCAGACAGGGGGAGGAGAGACCCAGTACTTC.

V usage is TRBV12-3 or TRBV12-4 and J usage is TRBJ2-3; D call uncertain. This CDR3 is built from 12 residues. The V gene lost 7 bases and the J gene lost 1 base, with 6 bases spanning the gap. The CDR3 DNA reads TGTGCCAGCATGCCCGGCACAGATACGCAGTATTTT. Translated: CASMPGTDTQYF.

This clonotype was recorded a few times. The chain is built from TRBV18 and TRBJ2-7, with D possibly TRBD1 on 6 matching bases. Between the trimmed V and J ends, which lost 4 bases and 3 bases, there was a span of 16 bases. Germline CDR1 is KGHSH and CDR2 is LQKENI. The CDR3 consists of 15 residues. The CDR3 is CASSLATGVGYEQYF. The CDR3 DNA is TGTGCCAGCTCACTAGCGACAGGCGTTGGCTACGAGCAGTACTTC.

In this sample, this clonotype turned up a few times. V is TRBV7-2 and J is TRBJ2-2; 7 bases match TRBD2. Germline V gives CDR1 SGHTA, CDR2 FQGNSA. CDR3 length: 14 residues. V trimming: 5 bases; J trimming: 5 bases; junction bases outside the gene matches: 5. In DNA form, the CDR3 reads TGTGCCAGCAGCCAACTAGCGACGACCGGGGAGCTGTTTTTT. Amino acids: CASSQLATTGELFF.

A few counts support this clonotype. The rearrangement joins TRBV2 to TRBJ2-7; TRBD2 matches at 12 bases. The CDR3 loop spans 14 amino acids. CDR1 and CDR2 (germline): SNHLY, FYNNEI. V was clipped by 5 bases and J by 7 bases; unmatched bases: 6. The CDR3 region has the DNA TGTGCCAGCAGTTCGACTAGCGGGAGAGTTGAGCAGTACTTC. This codes for CASSSTSGRVEQYF.

The genes are TRBV5-6 and TRBJ2-7, with D perhaps given as TRBD1 or TRBD2 (5 bases each). This CDR3 contains 13 residues. Per the germline V gene, CDR1 is SGHDT and CDR2 is YYEEEE. V shed 6 bases and J shed 6 bases, with 16 bases lying between them. The CDR3 DNA sequence: TGTGCCAGCAATTGGGGAAGAGGGGCCGAGCAGTACTTC. Translated, it gives CASNWGRGAEQYF.

This clonotype showed up just a few times. The chain couples TRBV6-1 to TRBJ2-7; perhaps TRBD2 as D (5 bases). Per germline, CDR1 MNHNS and CDR2 SASEGT. V lost 2 bases to trimming and J lost 4 bases, with 12 bases between them. There are 14 residues in the CDR3. The CDR3 region is CASSELSGEYEQYF. CDR3 in DNA: TGTGCCAGCAGTGAATTGAGCGGCGAGTACGAGCAGTACTTC.

The V call is TRBV9, the J call TRBJ2-7, with D possibly being TRBD1 (6 bases). Germline V gene sequence: CDR1 SGDLS, CDR2 YYNGEE. The CDR3 length is 15 residues. V shed 0 bases and J shed 5 bases, with 15 bases lying between them. The CDR3 protein is CASSVGGGVSHEQYF. Written as DNA, the CDR3 is TGTGCCAGCAGCGTAGGAGGGGGAGTATCCCACGAGCAGTACTTC.

This clonotype was seen many times. This chain joins TRBV7-3 and TRBJ2-3; D is undetermined. Trimming cost V 1 base and J 5 bases, with 13 bases left between them. This CDR3 has 15 residues. Germline CDR1 reads SGHTA; CDR2 reads FQGTGA. CDR3 sequence reads: CASSLMGGPEDTQYF. CDR3 coding DNA: TGTGCCAGCAGCTTAATGGGCGGACCAGAAGATACGCAGTATTTT.

V and J are TRBV5-1 and TRBJ2-7; 9 bases are a match to TRBD2. After removal of 4 bases from V and 4 bases from J, the junction contained 9 bases not matched to a gene. CDR1 is SGHRS and CDR2 is YFSETQ in the germline V gene. The CDR3 runs 15 residues. The DNA for the CDR3 is TGCGCCAGCAGCCACCAAGCGGGAGGACTTTACGAGCAGTACTTC. As protein: CASSHQAGGLYEQYF.

V is TRBV10-3 and J is TRBJ2-7; D is perhaps TRBD2 (6 bases). V lost 0 bases to trimming and J lost 4 bases, with 13 bases between them. Germline V lookup: CDR1 ENHRY, CDR2 SYGVKD. The CDR3 spans 15 residues. CDR3 amino acids: CAISESTQRVYEQYF. The CDR3 DNA reads TGTGCCATCAGTGAGTCGACCCAGCGGGTTTACGAGCAGTACTTC.

This clonotype was seen only a few times. The chain combines TRBV11-2 with TRBJ2-2; D remains ambiguous. Germline CDR1 is SGHAT and CDR2 is FQNNGV. V was cut by 2 bases and J by 5 bases, with 6 bases left in between. CDR3 length equals 13 residues. The CDR3 bases are TGTGCCAGCAGCTTATTACGGACCGGGGAGCTGTTTTTT. It translates to CASSLLRTGELFF.

There are a few counts of this clonotype. A junction end diverges from the germline sequence, so it may reflect a read error. V usage is TRBV7-7 and J usage is TRBJ2-5, with D perhaps TRBD2 (6 bases). Looked up from germline, CDR1 is SSHAT and CDR2 is FNYEAQ (reference sequence). The CDR3 loop spans 14 amino acids. CDR3 nucleotides: TGTGCTAGCAGCTTCTCCGGGAGTGGGAAGACCCAGTACTTC. Amino acids: CASSFSGSGKTQYF.

The rearrangement uses TRBV28 and TRBJ2-7; perhaps TRBD2 as D (6 bases). V shed 8 bases and J shed 6 bases, with 20 bases lying between them. Germline CDR1 and CDR2: MDHEN and SYDVKM. The CDR3 has 14 residues. CDR3 sequence: CASPGSWGLSEQYF. CDR3 DNA: TGTGCCAGCCCCGGGAGCTGGGGTTTGAGCGAGCAGTACTTC.

This clonotype has ten or more counts. The J gene is TRBJ1-5, the V gene TRBV7-9; D is unclear. Trimming cost V 5 bases and J 9 bases, with 8 bases left between them. This CDR3 region has 11 residues. CDR1 is SEHNR and CDR2 is FQNEAQ in the germline V gene (reference sequence). The CDR3 coding sequence is TGTGCCAGCAGCCTTGGTGGGCCCCAGCATTTT. Its translation is CASSLGGPQHF.

This clonotype was counted between two and nine times. The genes are TRBV3-1 and TRBJ1-2, with TRBD1 identical over 7 bases. The junction had 12 bases not matched to a gene; V was cut back by 0 bases and J by 8 bases. The CDR3 extends over 16 amino acids. Per germline, CDR1 LGHDT and CDR2 YNNKEL (reference sequence). CDR3 residues: CASSQDPTGREGGYTF. CDR3 nucleotides: TGTGCCAGCAGCCAAGACCCGACAGGGCGGGAAGGCGGCTACACCTTC.

This clonotype was detected only a few times. The CDR3 sequence is CSVTGVSSTDTQYF. CDR3 nucleotide sequence: TGCAGCGTCACGGGGGTCTCAAGCACAGATACGCAGTATTTT. The chain combines TRBV29-1 with TRBJ2-3; TRBD2 is a possible D gene (6 bases). Germline V gives CDR1 SQVTM, CDR2 ANQGSEA. V was pared by 6 bases and J by 0 bases, with 13 bases between. This CDR3 is built from 14 residues.

This chain joins TRBV2 and TRBJ2-5, with D perhaps being TRBD1 or TRBD2 (5 bases each). V was clipped by 7 bases and J by 3 bases, with 18 bases between them. This CDR3 has 15 amino acids. Germline CDR1 reads SNHLY; CDR2 reads FYNNEI. This chain's CDR3 is CASKRGGSPKETQYF. The CDR3, as DNA: TGTGCCAGCAAACGGGGCGGTAGTCCTAAAGAGACCCAGTACTTC.

This clonotype showed up just a few times. The V call is TRBV6-5, the J call TRBJ1-1; maybe TRBD1 (6 bases). Deletions cut 8 bases from V and 7 bases from J, with 14 bases between. From germline, CDR1 is MNHEY and CDR2 SVGAGI. CDR3 length: 12 amino acids. The CDR3 DNA sequence: TGTGCCAGCTCGGGGGGCCCCCTTGAAGCTTTCTTT. It specifies CASSGGPLEAFF.